These 27 T cell receptor beta chains were all obtained from the same sample, sequenced in a study of blood T cell repertoires in COVID-19. Sequenced by immunoSEQ multiplex PCR; TCRdb stores in-frame clones only, minus some. The sample contains about 190,000 clones, about 88% of which appear only once. The specimen was peripheral blood. The receptors come from a man younger than 45 with acute or convalescent COVID-19.

J is TRBJ2-3 and V is TRBV12-3 or TRBV12-4; D is perhaps TRBD2 (5 bases). The CDR3 totals 12 residues. V dropped 7 bases and J dropped 6 bases, with 11 bases sitting between them. The CDR3 here is CASTGFRDTQYF. The CDR3 DNA is TGTGCCAGCACGGGATTTAGGGATACGCAGTATTTT.

V gene TRBV3-1 (or the pseudogene TRBV3-2) combines with J gene TRBJ2-7; D is perhaps TRBD1 (6 bases). With 4 bases removed from V and 0 bases from J, the gap between germline ends came to 10 bases. The germline gives CDR1 LGHDT, CDR2 YNNKEL (reference sequence). The CDR3 runs 14 residues. The CDR3 bases are TGTGCCAGCAGCCTAACAGGGAGCTCCTACGAGCAGTACTTC. Residues: CASSLTGSSYEQYF.

This clone was counted between two and nine times. The chain combines TRBV6-5 with TRBJ1-5; TRBD1 agrees at 10 bases. The CDR3 extends over 15 amino acids. CDR1 and CDR2 from the germline V gene are MNHEY and SVGAGI. V dropped 6 bases and J dropped 3; count of bases not matched to a gene: 5. This CDR3 is CASRRTGGINQPQHF. DNA of the CDR3: TGTGCCAGCAGAAGGACAGGGGGGATCAATCAGCCCCAGCATTTT.

This clone was recorded once. The CDR3 bases are TGCGCCAGCAGCTTGAGTCCGGGGGATGAAGCTTTCTTT. As protein: CASSLSPGDEAFF. This chain uses TRBV5-1 with TRBJ1-1, with D possibly being TRBD1 (5 bases). The V end was cut by 1 base, the J end by 7 bases, with 11 bases between. Germline CDR1 reads SGHRS; CDR2 reads YFSETQ. This CDR3 is 13 amino acids long.

The chain joins TRBV6-5 to TRBJ2-4, with D possibly TRBD2 on 6 matching bases. The CDR3 covers 15 residues. Germline CDR1 reads MNHEY; CDR2 reads SVGAGI. Trimming shortened V by 4 bases and J by 8 bases, and 18 bases separated the two germline ends. CDR3 DNA sequence: TGTGCCAGCAGTTTACGCGGAGGGTCGATCGACATTCAGTACTTC. Translated, it gives CASSLRGGSIDIQYF.

The genes are TRBV5-1 and TRBJ2-1; TRBD2 matches 10 bases. After removal of 5 bases from V and 4 bases from J, the junction contained 6 bases not matched to a gene. The germline V gene encodes CDR1 SGHRS and CDR2 YFSETQ. This CDR3 is built from 15 residues. CDR3 nucleotides: TGCGCCAGCAGTCCGGGACTAGCGAATTACAATGAGCAGTTCTTC. It specifies CASSPGLANYNEQFF.

J is TRBJ1-5 and V is TRBV19; D not certain. This CDR3 spans 15 amino acids. Trimming left V 6 bases short and J 2 bases short, with 14 bases between. Germline CDR1 reads LNHDA; CDR2 reads SQIVND (reference sequence). Here the CDR3 reads CASSWKTGGNQPQHF. The CDR3 DNA reads TGTGCCAGTAGCTGGAAGACGGGAGGCAATCAGCCCCAGCATTTT. Together with reference TRBV19 and TRBJ1-5, the CDR3 gives the full variable domain: DGGITQSPKYLFRKEGQNVTLSCEQNLNHDAMYWYRQDPGQGLRLIYYSQIVNDFQKGDIAEGYSVSREKKESFPLTVTSAQKNPTAFYLCASSWKTGGNQPQHFGDGTRLSIL.

The V and J genes are TRBV18 and TRBJ2-5, with D possibly being TRBD1 (5 bases). V lost 5 bases to trimming and J lost 5 bases, with 9 bases between them. The CDR3 is 12 amino acids. CDR1 and CDR2 from the germline V gene are KGHSH and LQKENI. The CDR3 reads CASSGAAETQYF. The CDR3 DNA sequence: TGTGCCAGCTCAGGGGCAGCGGAGACCCAGTACTTC. The full variable domain, its missing parts supplied by reference TRBV18 and TRBJ2-5, is NAGVMQNPRHLVRRRGQEARLRCSPMKGHSHVYWYRQLPEEGLKFMVYLQKENIIDESGMPKERFSAEFPKEGPSILRIQQVVRGDSAAYFCASSGAAETQYFGPGTRLLVL.

The chain has TRBV6-2 or TRBV6-3 and TRBJ2-1; 11 bases fit TRBD2. CDR1 and CDR2 from the germline V gene are MNHEY and SVGEGT. The CDR3 spans 15 residues. V trimming: 2 bases; J trimming: 6 bases; junction bases outside the gene matches: 3. Written as DNA, the CDR3 is TGTGCCAGCAGTTACGAACTAGCGGGGGCCAATGAGCAGTTCTTC. This gives the protein CASSYELAGANEQFF.

This chain links TRBV15 with TRBJ1-6; no firm D call. Per germline, CDR1 LNHNV and CDR2 YYDKDF (reference sequence). Trimming removed 5 bases from V and 0 bases from J, with 8 bases in between. The CDR3 is 15 amino acids. For the CDR3, the DNA is TGTGCCACCAGCCCCGGGGTCTCCTATAATTCACCCCTCCACTTT. Its protein is CATSPGVSYNSPLHF.

V gene TRBV5-1 combines with J gene TRBJ1-5; the match to TRBD1 covers 8 bases. The CDR3 sequence is 14 residues long. Germline V CDR1 and CDR2: SGHRS, YFSETQ. Trimming removed 3 bases from V and 2 bases from J; junction bases left unmatched: 1. The CDR3 loop reads CASSWGQGNQPQHF. The DNA for the CDR3 is TGCGCCAGCAGCTGGGGACAGGGCAATCAGCCCCAGCATTTT. The full variable domain, in which reference TRBV5-1 and TRBJ1-5 provide the parts outside the CDR3, is KAGVTQTPRYLIKTRGQQVTLSCSPISGHRSVSWYQQTPGQGLQFLFEYFSETQRNKGNFPGRFSGRQFSNSRSEMNVSTLELGDSALYLCASSWGQGNQPQHFGDGTRLSIL.

In its sample, this clone was seen once. The chain carries TRBV27 and TRBJ2-4; D is perhaps TRBD1 (6 bases). The V end was cut by 7 bases, the J end by 0 bases, with 10 bases between. This CDR3 is built from 14 residues. Germline V lookup: CDR1 MNHEY, CDR2 SMNVEV (reference sequence). CDR3 sequence: CASKVGGAKNIQYF. The DNA for the CDR3 is TGTGCCAGCAAAGTAGGGGGAGCCAAAAACATTCAGTACTTC.

The genes are TRBV14 and TRBJ2-6; D unclear. The germline V and J ends were trimmed by 4 bases and 4 bases, with 8 bases remaining between them. Germline loops: CDR1 SGHDN, CDR2 FVKESK. CDR3 length equals 14 residues. The CDR3 region has the DNA TGTGCCAGCAGCCCTCAGTGGGGGGCCAACGTCCTGACTTTC. It encodes CASSPQWGANVLTF. The whole variable domain, filled in from reference TRBV14 and TRBJ2-6, reads EAGVTQFPSHSVIEKGQTVTLRCDPISGHDNLYWYRRVMGKEIKFLLHFVKESKQDESGMPNNRFLAERTGGTYSTLKVQPAELEDSGVYFCASSPQWGANVLTFGAGSRLTVL.

This clone was detected only once. The chain joins TRBV14 to TRBJ1-1; no definite D call. The CDR3 is 13 amino acids. Between the trimmed V and J ends, which lost 6 bases and 4 bases, there was a span of 12 bases. Germline CDR1 and CDR2: SGHDN and FVKESK. CDR3 amino acids: CASSLTRGTEAFF. For the CDR3, the DNA is TGTGCCAGCAGTCTGACACGGGGCACTGAAGCTTTCTTT.

This clone was seen just once. This chain connects TRBV19 to TRBJ1-2; TRBD1 agrees at 7 bases. V gave up 1 base and J gave up 6 bases; unmatched junction bases: 5. The CDR3 extends over 14 amino acids. Germline V gene lookup returns CDR1 LNHDA and CDR2 SQIVND (reference sequence). Here the CDR3 reads CASSIADRIHGYTF. CDR3 DNA: TGTGCCAGTAGTATAGCGGACAGGATTCATGGCTACACCTTC.

This clone was observed a handful of times. This chain joins TRBV29-1 and TRBJ1-2; D perhaps matches TRBD1 (5 bases). V lost 5 bases, J lost 7 bases, and 17 bases lay in between. Germline lookup yields CDR1 SQVTM and CDR2 ANQGSEA. The CDR3 runs 13 residues. This CDR3 is CSVLGQGMGGYTF. In DNA, the CDR3 is TGCAGCGTTTTAGGGCAGGGAATGGGTGGCTACACCTTC.

CDR3 protein: CASSPQGWGGSENIQYF. DNA for the CDR3: TGTGCCAGCAGTCCCCAGGGTTGGGGCGGATCAGAAAACATTCAGTACTTC. The chain recombines TRBV6-6 with TRBJ2-4; possibly TRBD1 for D (5 bases). V gave up 5 bases and J gave up 5 bases, with 22 bases separating them. From germline, CDR1 is MNHNY and CDR2 SVGAGI (reference sequence). The CDR3 sequence is 17 residues long.

The chain is built from TRBV5-1 and TRBJ1-3; the D is unclear. Trimming left V 2 bases short and J 3 bases short, with 12 bases between. This CDR3 comprises 15 residues. The V gene's germline CDR1 is SGHRS and CDR2 YFSETQ. This CDR3 reads CASSLIVQDGNTIYF. CDR3 coding DNA: TGCGCCAGCAGCTTAATAGTCCAGGATGGAAACACCATATATTTT.

The chain is built from TRBV19 and TRBJ2-3; 8 bases map to TRBD2. The CDR3 is made up of 19 amino acids. CDR1 is LNHDA, CDR2 SQIVND, per germline (reference sequence). After removal of 6 bases from V and 4 bases from J, the junction contained 21 bases not matched to a gene. The CDR3 DNA sequence: TGTGCCAGTAGCCTCACCTCCATGGGGACTAGTCATAGGGCAGATACGCAGTATTTT. Translating gives CASSLTSMGTSHRADTQYF.

The chain links TRBV28 to TRBJ1-1; perhaps TRBD1 as D (6 bases). The ends were cut back, 5 bases at V and 7 bases at J, with 8 bases in the middle. Germline CDR1 MDHEN, CDR2 SYDVKM. CDR3 length: 11 residues. Here the CDR3 reads CASSLTGEAFF. CDR3 sequence (DNA): TGTGCCAGCAGTCTGACAGGTGAAGCTTTCTTT.

This chain links TRBV5-8 with TRBJ2-7; the D gene is possibly TRBD1 (6 bases). V lost 3 bases to trimming and J lost 0 bases, with 10 bases between them. There are 14 residues in the CDR3. Germline V lookup: CDR1 SGHTS, CDR2 YDEGEE. CDR3 loop: CASSSRGNSYEQYF. The CDR3 DNA reads TGTGCCAGCAGCTCTAGGGGGAACTCCTACGAGCAGTACTTC. The full variable domain, rest sourced from reference TRBV5-8 and TRBJ2-7, is EAGVTQSPTHLIKTRGQQATLRCSPISGHTSVYWYQQALGLGLQFLLWYDEGEERNRGNFPPRFSGRQFPNYSSELNVNALELEDSALYLCASSSRGNSYEQYFGPGTRLTVT.

The rearrangement links TRBV5-1 to TRBJ2-5, with 11 positions matching TRBD1. V shed 4 bases and J 5 bases; nucleotides not matched to a gene: 7. Germline lookup yields CDR1 SGHRS and CDR2 YFSETQ. This CDR3 is 15 amino acids long. CDR3 sequence (DNA): TGCGCCAGCAGCCCCGGACAGGGGGCCTGGGAGACCCAGTACTTC. Amino acids: CASSPGQGAWETQYF.

This clone appeared a single time. The chain combines TRBV11-1 with TRBJ1-6, with unresolved D. The CDR3 totals 13 residues. CDR1 is SGHAT, CDR2 FQDESV, per germline (reference sequence). V was trimmed by 3 bases and J by 7 bases, leaving 7 bases between them. The CDR3 loop reads CASSFGLNSPLHF. CDR3 bases: TGTGCCAGCAGCTTCGGTCTAAATTCACCCCTCCACTTT.

This clone occurred a few times. The V call is TRBV5-4, the J call TRBJ1-1; D may be TRBD1 (5 bases). Trimming stripped 5 bases from V and 5 bases from J, with 19 bases between. The CDR3 extends over 15 amino acids. Germline V lookup: CDR1 SGHNT, CDR2 YYREEE (reference sequence). This chain's CDR3 is CASSFRVREGTEAFF. The CDR3 region has the DNA TGTGCCAGCAGTTTTAGGGTGAGGGAGGGGACTGAAGCTTTCTTT.

CDR3 sequence: CASSGPPMKMGAEAFF. The DNA of the CDR3 is TGCGCCAGCAGTGGACCCCCTATGAAAATGGGCGCTGAAGCTTTCTTT. The rearrangement links TRBV10-2 to TRBJ1-1; D gene uncertain. V was trimmed by 4 bases and J by 6 bases, leaving 21 bases between them. The CDR3 consists of 16 residues. Germline V gene sequence: CDR1 WSHSY, CDR2 SAAADI.

The V call is TRBV28, the J call TRBJ1-5, with D uncertain. The germline gives CDR1 MDHEN, CDR2 SYDVKM. V dropped 6 bases and J dropped 1 base, with 13 bases sitting between them. The CDR3 runs 15 residues. CDR3 sequence reads: CASREEVLSNQPQHF. The DNA of the CDR3 is TGTGCCAGCAGGGAGGAGGTGTTGAGCAATCAGCCCCAGCATTTT. The whole variable domain, remainder taken from reference TRBV28 and TRBJ1-5, is DVKVTQSSRYLVKRTGEKVFLECVQDMDHENMFWYRQDPGLGLRLIYFSYDVKMKEKGDIPEGYSVSREKKERFSLILESASTNQTSMYLCASREEVLSNQPQHFGDGTRLSIL.

The chain uses TRBV5-1 and TRBJ2-3; 8 bases line up with TRBD2. The V gene's germline CDR1 is SGHRS and CDR2 YFSETQ. J lost 2 bases, V lost 4 bases, and 3 bases had no gene match. This CDR3 contains 14 residues. The CDR3 protein is CASSLGLATDTQYF. CDR3 coding DNA: TGCGCCAGCAGCCTAGGACTAGCCACAGATACGCAGTATTTT.